Listed below are T cell receptor beta chains from one sample, sequenced in a study of blood T cell repertoires in COVID-19. Profiled with immunoSEQ multiplex PCR; TCRdb holds only in-frame clones, not every one. Among about 460,000 clones listed, around nine tenths were seen once. Material for sequencing was PBMCs or T cells enriched from blood (not recorded which). These receptors all stem from an older woman who had recovered from COVID-19. Each CDR3 is given with its conserved first and last residue. A D gene is named only where the DNA matches it firmly. Only some rows state a clone size, as once, few, many or a class for expanded clones.

>TRBJ1-3|TRBD1|TRBV5-1|NA
TGCGCCAGCAGCTTGGAGGGGGCGGCCATTAACACCATATATTTT
CASSLEGAAINTIYF
>TRBJ2-6|NA|TRBV19|NA
TGTGCCAGTAGTGTTTCCCGTTCTGGGGCCAACGTCCTGACTTTC
CASSVSRSGANVLTF
>TRBJ1-2|TRBD1|TRBV7-9|NA
TGTGCCAGCAGCTTAAGGACAGGGGAGGGTAGTGGCTACACCTTC
CASSLRTGEGSGYTF
>TRBJ1-1|NA|TRBV19|NA
TGTGCCAGTAGTATACTTCAGGGTGAAGCTTTCTTT
CASSILQGEAFF
>TRBJ2-5|TRBD2|TRBV9|once
TGTGCCAGCAGCACCGCCCCCCAGACTAGCGTTAAGACCCAGTACTTC
CASSTAPQTSVKTQYF
>TRBJ1-1|TRBD1|TRBV2|once
TGTGCCAGCAGTGAAAGAGGGGGCGAGAGTGTGAACACTGAAGCTTTCTTT
CASSERGGESVNTEAFF
>TRBJ2-7|TRBD1|TRBV5-1|NA
TGCGCCAGCAGCTCATCGGGAGGGACAGGGGCCTACGAGCAGTACTTC
CASSSSGGTGAYEQYF
>TRBJ1-5|TRBD1|TRBV2|NA
TGTGCCAGCAGGCGGGACAGGGGGCGCATGGGCCAGCATTTT
CASRRDRGRMGQHF
>TRBJ2-2|TRBD1|TRBV2|NA
TGTGCCAGCAGCCAGGGGGAATATAGCGGGGAGCTGTTTTTT
CASSQGEYSGELFF
>TRBJ2-3|NA|TRBV4-1|NA
TGCGCCAGCAGCCGCCTTTGGACAGCACATACGCAGTATTTT
CASSRLWTAHTQYF
>TRBJ2-3|TRBD1|TRBV18|NA
TGTGCCAGCTCACCACTTGGACAGGTCTCGGGGGATACGCAGTATTTT
CASSPLGQVSGDTQYF
>TRBJ1-3|NA|TRBV5-8|NA
TGTGCCAGCAGCTTGTCCTCCTACTCTGGAAACACCATATATTTT
CASSLSSYSGNTIYF
>TRBJ1-2|NA|TRBV20-1|NA
TGCAGTGCTAGTTCGGGGGACCGGGACTATGGCTACACCTTC
CSASSGDRDYGYTF
>TRBJ1-2|NA|TRBV30|NA
TGTGCCTGGAGTGTATCGGGGGGCGTCCGAGGCTACACCTTC
CAWSVSGGVRGYTF
>TRBJ2-7|NA|TRBV9|NA
TGTGCCAGCAGCGTGAGTACAGCGGTTGACGAGCAGTACTTC
CASSVSTAVDEQYF
>TRBJ1-3|TRBD1|TRBV30|NA
TGTGCCTGGATTGACAGGGACTCTGGAAACACCATATATTTT
CAWIDRDSGNTIYF
>TRBJ2-3|NA|TRBV9|NA
TGTGCCAGCAGCGTAGTAAGAACGGGCACAGATACGCAGTATTTT
CASSVVRTGTDTQYF
>TRBJ1-2|TRBD1|TRBV6-5|NA
TGTGCCAGCAGTTCCCGGACAGGGGACTATGGCTACACCTTC
CASSSRTGDYGYTF
>TRBJ1-6|NA|TRBV2|NA
TGTGCCAGCAGTTACAGGGTTTTGGATTCACCCCTCCACTTT
CASSYRVLDSPLHF
>TRBJ2-5|NA|TRBV6-5|NA
TGTGCCAGCAGAGACAGGACAAGCTCACAAGAGACCCAGTACTTC
CASRDRTSSQETQYF
>TRBJ1-2|NA|TRBV10-2|NA
TGCGCCAGCAGTGAATCAAGCGGTGCGGGTGGCTACACCTTC
CASSESSGAGGYTF
>TRBJ1-2|NA|TRBV6-5|NA
TGTGCCAGTTATAGGGGGATCCTCTATGGCTACACCTTC
CASYRGILYGYTF
>TRBJ1-2|NA|TRBV6-5|NA
TGTGCCAGCGATCTGACAGGACCCTATGGCTACACCTTC
CASDLTGPYGYTF
>TRBJ1-4|TRBD1|TRBV25-1|NA
TGTGCCAGCAGTGAGGGGGACAGTTGGGAAAAACTGTTTTTT
CASSEGDSWEKLFF
>TRBJ1-2|NA|TRBV19|NA
TGTGCCAGTACCGAGAGGCCTAGCTATGGCTACACCTTC
CASTERPSYGYTF
>TRBJ1-1|NA|TRBV19|NA
TGTGCCAGTAGTAGATTGGGGACTGATGTAACTGAAGCTTTCTTT
CASSRLGTDVTEAFF
>TRBJ1-4|NA|TRBV18|NA
TGTGCCAGCTCGTCGACAGCAACTAATGAAAAACTGTTTTTT
CASSSTATNEKLFF
>TRBJ1-5|NA|TRBV6-5|NA
TGTGCCAGCAGTTCTCACAGTCTCAATCAGCCCCAGCATTTT
CASSSHSLNQPQHF
>TRBJ2-3|NA|TRBV30|NA
TGTGCCTGCGACAGTTCTAGCACAGATACGCAGTATTTT
CACDSSSTDTQYF
>TRBJ1-6|TRBD1|TRBV18|NA
TGTGCCAGCTCACCACCGAGAGACAGGGTCTATAATTCACCCCTCCACTTT
CASSPPRDRVYNSPLHF
>TRBJ2-1|NA|TRBV5-1|NA
TGCGCCAGCAGCTTTTCTTGGCTAGGGGTCGATGAGCAGTTCTTC
CASSFSWLGVDEQFF
>TRBJ2-3|TRBD2|TRBV5-1|NA
TGCGCCAGCAGCTATAGCGGGGCAAGCACAGATACGCAGTATTTT
CASSYSGASTDTQYF
>TRBJ2-7|NA|TRBV24-1|NA
TGTGCCAACACCCGCTGGGGGGTCCTAGCGTTC
CANTRWGVLAF
>TRBJ1-4|TRBD1|TRBV25-1|NA
TGTGCCAGCAGTGCCTACAGGGGGGATCGGGAAAAACTGTTTTTT
CASSAYRGDREKLFF
>TRBJ2-3|TRBD2|TRBV10-3|NA
TGTGCCATCCGAGAGAGGGTAGCGGGGGGGCTCGGCACAGATACGCAGTATTTT
CAIRERVAGGLGTDTQYF
>TRBJ1-2|NA|TRBV3-1/TRBV3-2|once
TGTGCCAGCAGCCAAGAGTCAGACTATGGCTACACCTTC
CASSQESDYGYTF
>TRBJ2-2|NA|TRBV6-4|NA
TGTGCCAGCAGTGACTCGATTATAGTTTCGCGGAACACCGGGGAGCTGTTTTTT
CASSDSIIVSRNTGELFF
>TRBJ2-5|NA|TRBV4-2|NA
TGTGCCAGCAGCCAAGTCGACAGTCGAGTGGAGACCCAGTACTTC
CASSQVDSRVETQYF
>TRBJ2-3|TRBD2|TRBV2|NA
TGTGCCAGCAGTGAAGGAGCGGGAGGGGCGGGCACAGATACGCAGTATTTT
CASSEGAGGAGTDTQYF
>TRBJ2-3|TRBD1|TRBV19|NA
TGTGCCAGTAGTATAGCGACAGGGGGCACAGATACGCAGTATTTT
CASSIATGGTDTQYF
>TRBJ1-3|NA|TRBV4-1|NA
TGCGCCAGCAGCCAAGTTAGATCGAACTCTGGAAACACCATATATTTT
CASSQVRSNSGNTIYF
>TRBJ1-2|NA|TRBV6-6|once
TGTGCCAGCGGGCCCTTTAACTATGGCTACACCTTC
CASGPFNYGYTF
>TRBJ2-5|TRBD1|TRBV12-3/TRBV12-4|NA
TGTGCCAGCACGAGACAGGGGGGGGAGACCCAGTACTTC
CASTRQGGETQYF
>TRBJ1-3|TRBD1|TRBV12-5|NA
TGTGCTAGTGGTTTGACTCTCAGGGGGCAGGGAAACACCATATATTTT
CASGLTLRGQGNTIYF
>TRBJ2-3|TRBD2|TRBV4-2|NA
TGTGCCAGCAGCCAAGAAGTGACTAGCGGGGGGGCAACAGATACGCAGTATTTT
CASSQEVTSGGATDTQYF
>TRBJ2-7|TRBD1|TRBV7-9|many
TGTGCCAGCAGCTTAGGGACAGGGTCGGGTGGCGAGCAGTACTTC
CASSLGTGSGGEQYF
>TRBJ1-6|NA|TRBV3-1/TRBV3-2|NA
TGTGCCAGCAGGCAGGGGACGAGCTCCTATAATTCACCCCTCCACTTT
CASRQGTSSYNSPLHF
>TRBJ1-1|NA|TRBV19|once
TGTGCCAGTAGTATAGCCCGGGACATCGAAGCTTTCTTT
CASSIARDIEAFF
>TRBJ2-4|NA|TRBV5-1|NA
TGCGCCAGCAGCTCTGGAGCAAACCTAGCCAAAAACATTCAGTACTTC
CASSSGANLAKNIQYF
>TRBJ2-4|NA|TRBV5-4|NA
TGTGCCAGCAGTCCCGTCTCCCAAAACATTCAGTACTTC
CASSPVSQNIQYF